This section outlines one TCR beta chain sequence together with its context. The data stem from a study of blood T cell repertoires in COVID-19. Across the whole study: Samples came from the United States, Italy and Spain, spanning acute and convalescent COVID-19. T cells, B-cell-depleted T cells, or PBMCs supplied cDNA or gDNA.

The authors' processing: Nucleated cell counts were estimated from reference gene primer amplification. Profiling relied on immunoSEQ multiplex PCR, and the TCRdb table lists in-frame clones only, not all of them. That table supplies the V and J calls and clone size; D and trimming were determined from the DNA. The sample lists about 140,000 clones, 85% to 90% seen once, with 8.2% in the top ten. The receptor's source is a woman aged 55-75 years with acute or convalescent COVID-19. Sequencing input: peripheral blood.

This chain's CDR3 is CASSSGGALGYTF. CDR3 coding DNA: TGTGCCAGCAGCTCAGGGGGCGCGCTTGGCTACACCTTC. This chain uses TRBV5-5 with TRBJ1-2; 8 nucleotides line up with TRBD1. The length of the CDR3 is 13 residues. The ends lost 3 bases at V and 7 bases at J; junction bases unmatched: 5. CDR1 is SGHKS and CDR2 is YYEKEE in the germline V gene (reference sequence). Full variable domain (rest looked up from reference TRBV5-5 and TRBJ1-2): DAGVTQSPTHLIKTRGQQVTLRCSPISGHKSVSWYQQVLGQGPQFIFQYYEKEERGRGNFPDRFSARQFPNYSSELNVNALLLGDSALYLCASSSGGALGYTFGSGTRLTVV.